The 17 T cell receptor beta chains in this list originate from one sample, sequenced in a study of monozygotic twins with inflammatory bowel disease. TCRdb reanalyzed the 5' RACE reads, giving one entry per CDR3 protein sequence and no DNA. The listing contains about 300,000 distinct CDR3 sequences. Sample: blood. The receptors were gathered from a human donor with ulcerative colitis or Crohn's disease, or a healthy co-twin of an affected twin (not recorded which).

The chain recombines TRBV11-1 with TRBJ2-1; TCRdb's assignment of TRBD2 cannot be checked, as there is no DNA. The germline V gene has CDR1 SGHAT and CDR2 FQDESV (reference sequence). The CDR3 is made up of 15 amino acids. The CDR3 sequence is CASSNAGVSYNEQFF.

The chain employs TRBV7-2 and TRBJ2-1; TCRdb returns TRBD2, unconfirmable since there is no DNA. CDR3 length equals 15 residues. CDR1 and CDR2 from the germline V gene are SGHTA and FQGNSA. This CDR3 is CASRRTSGGYNEQFF.

The rearrangement links TRBV12-3 or TRBV12-4 to TRBJ2-3. The CDR3 spans 14 residues. The CDR3: CASSQETRTDTQYF.

The chain employs TRBV6-6 and TRBJ1-2; TCRdb indicates TRBD1, and absent DNA this call remains unverified. From germline, CDR1 is MNHNY and CDR2 SVGAGI (reference sequence). The CDR3 covers 14 residues. The CDR3 region is CASSITRDASGYTF.

This rearrangement joins TRBV7-2 to TRBJ2-3; lacking DNA, the TRBD2 call made by TCRdb goes unchecked. This CDR3 is 15 amino acids long. In germline, CDR1 is SGHTA, CDR2 FQGNSA. The CDR3 here is CASSKLAGLTDTQYF.

V usage is TRBV15 and J usage is TRBJ2-6. The CDR3 has 15 residues. The germline V gene encodes CDR1 LNHNV and CDR2 YYDKDF (reference sequence). This CDR3 reads CATADGDSLANVLTF.

The V call is TRBV19, the J call TRBJ2-3. CDR1 and CDR2 (germline): LNHDA, SQIVND (reference sequence). This CDR3 comprises 15 residues. This chain's CDR3 is CASSIGRPGTDTQYF.

The genes are TRBV6-5 and TRBJ1-2; TCRdb proposes TRBD1, but this gene call is untestable without DNA. The CDR3 runs 18 residues. Per the germline V gene, CDR1 is MNHEY and CDR2 is SVGAGI. CDR3 amino acids: CASSYRPGQGGWNYGYTF.

The rearrangement links TRBV4-3 to TRBJ2-1. The germline V gene encodes CDR1 LGHNA and CDR2 YSLEER. The CDR3 runs to 19 residues. CDR3 residues: CASSQEITLSRYDYNEQFF.

The V gene is TRBV24-1, the J gene TRBJ2-3; the D gene TCRdb calls, TRBD1, cannot be checked with no DNA. Germline values: CDR1 KGHDR, CDR2 SFDVKD. This CDR3 is built from 12 residues. The CDR3 protein is CAARRETDTQYF.

The chain has TRBV6-5 and TRBJ2-3; the TCRdb D gene call, TRBD2, has no DNA to confirm it. This CDR3 is 16 amino acids long. Germline lookup yields CDR1 MNHEY and CDR2 SVGAGI. CDR3 sequence: CASSYSVSGGIDTQYF.

This rearrangement joins TRBV5-5 to TRBJ2-2. The germline gives CDR1 SGHKS, CDR2 YYEKEE (reference sequence). There are 13 residues in the CDR3. The CDR3 here is CASSVGLVGELFF.

The chain links TRBV29-1 to TRBJ2-1; the TCRdb call, TRBD2, lacks DNA for checking. The germline gives CDR1 SQVTM, CDR2 ANQGSEA. There are 14 residues in the CDR3. Here the CDR3 reads CSVAPTRSYNEQFF.

V and J are TRBV6-1 and TRBJ1-2. The CDR3 loop spans 15 amino acids. CDR1 MNHNS and CDR2 SASEGT come from the germline V gene. CDR3 sequence reads: CASSEAGVTNYGYTF.

This chain links TRBV7-2 with TRBJ1-1; TCRdb proposes TRBD1, but this gene call is untestable without DNA. CDR3 length: 14 amino acids. The V gene's germline CDR1 is SGHTA and CDR2 FQGNSA. The CDR3 here is CASSQGRGNTEAFF.

The chain is built from TRBV5-1 and TRBJ1-1; TCRdb proposes TRBD1, but this gene call is untestable without DNA. Germline CDR1 SGHRS, CDR2 YFSETQ. The CDR3 is 14 amino acids. The CDR3 loop reads CASSLDPGATEAFF.

The chain recombines TRBV6-2 or TRBV6-3 with TRBJ2-7. Germline CDR1 MNHEY, CDR2 SVGEGT. The CDR3 is made up of 13 amino acids. Here the CDR3 reads CASGPDRSYEQYF.